This T cell receptor (beta chain) was obtained from a study of cytomegalovirus exposure and HLA in healthy donors. Overall study findings and caveats: Among immune exposure information, only CMV serostatus was available. Most TCRs appeared rarely, but some public TCRs recurred in many donors.

The primer mix had 60 Vbeta and 13 Jbeta primers. Method: immunoSEQ multiplex PCR; TCRdb's copy keeps in-frame clones and lacks some. The repertoire holds about 98,000 clones, with about four fifths as singletons. The CDR3 runs 12 residues. With 6 bases removed from V and 5 bases from J, the gap between germline ends came to 7 bases. Germline assignment: CDR1 SEHNR and CDR2 FQNEAQ (reference sequence). Notes on this clone: Its specificity is unknown.

The sample consisted of PBMCs. This TCR derives from a man aged 18 to 29 in good health and CMV-seropositive. The V and J genes are TRBV7-9 and TRBJ2-2; tentative D call: TRBD2 (6 bases). CDR3: CASREGTGELFF. DNA of the CDR3: TGTGCCAGCAGGGAGGGGACCGGGGAGCTGTTTTTT.